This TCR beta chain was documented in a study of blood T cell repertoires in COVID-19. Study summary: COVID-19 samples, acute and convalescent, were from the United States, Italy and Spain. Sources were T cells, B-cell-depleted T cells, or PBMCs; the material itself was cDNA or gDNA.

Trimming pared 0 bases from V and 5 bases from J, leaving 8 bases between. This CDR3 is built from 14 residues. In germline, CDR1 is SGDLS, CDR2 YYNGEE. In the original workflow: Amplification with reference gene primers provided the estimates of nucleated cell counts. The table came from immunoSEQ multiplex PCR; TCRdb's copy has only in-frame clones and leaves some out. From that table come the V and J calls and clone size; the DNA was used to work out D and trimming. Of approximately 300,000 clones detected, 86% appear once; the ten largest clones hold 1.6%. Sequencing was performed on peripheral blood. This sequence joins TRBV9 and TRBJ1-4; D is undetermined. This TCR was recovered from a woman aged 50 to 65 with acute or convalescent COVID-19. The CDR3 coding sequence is TGTGCCAGCAGCGTAGCTTTGCAGAATGAAAAACTGTTTTTT. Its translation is CASSVALQNEKLFF.